Listed below are T cell receptor beta chains from one sample, sequenced in a study of blood T cell repertoires in COVID-19. Data came from immunoSEQ multiplex PCR; TCRdb stores just in-frame clones and leaves some out. The table shows over 200,000 clones, with about 85% occurring only once. Material for sequencing was PBMCs or T cells enriched from blood (not recorded which). The origin of the receptors is a man between 25 and 39 years old who had recovered from COVID-19. Both conserved end residues are trimmed from each CDR3. Fields, in order: J gene, V gene, CDR3 protein.

j_call: TRBJ1-1
v_call: TRBV6-5
cdr3_aa: ASRTDRWNTEAF

j_call: TRBJ2-7
v_call: TRBV29-1
cdr3_aa: SVEIRDRESWQY

j_call: TRBJ1-5
v_call: TRBV7-2
cdr3_aa: ASSFQGGNQPQH

j_call: TRBJ1-2
v_call: TRBV7-9
cdr3_aa: ASSLALGTTNYGYT

j_call: TRBJ2-5
v_call: TRBV5-5
cdr3_aa: ASSRAGLAGGQETQY

j_call: TRBJ1-4
v_call: TRBV5-1
cdr3_aa: ASSLEGRGGTELF

j_call: TRBJ2-3
v_call: TRBV5-1
cdr3_aa: ASSLATSDTDTQY

j_call: TRBJ2-4
v_call: TRBV2
cdr3_aa: ATREVREGNIQY

j_call: TRBJ2-5
v_call: TRBV10-3
cdr3_aa: AISESLQGGRQTQY

j_call: TRBJ1-1
v_call: TRBV28
cdr3_aa: ASSGHTTNTEAF

j_call: TRBJ1-2
v_call: TRBV29-1
cdr3_aa: SVDRDRLGYT

j_call: TRBJ2-3
v_call: TRBV10-1
cdr3_aa: ASRPGTSGSTDTQY

j_call: TRBJ2-4
v_call: TRBV5-1
cdr3_aa: ASSPTSGGAKNIQY

j_call: TRBJ2-5
v_call: TRBV10-2
cdr3_aa: ASSEQIQETQY

j_call: TRBJ1-2
v_call: TRBV11-2
cdr3_aa: ASSANFRDRDYGYT

j_call: TRBJ1-5
v_call: TRBV9
cdr3_aa: ASSVSENSNQPQH

j_call: TRBJ2-2
v_call: TRBV5-1
cdr3_aa: ASSTLKEAGELF